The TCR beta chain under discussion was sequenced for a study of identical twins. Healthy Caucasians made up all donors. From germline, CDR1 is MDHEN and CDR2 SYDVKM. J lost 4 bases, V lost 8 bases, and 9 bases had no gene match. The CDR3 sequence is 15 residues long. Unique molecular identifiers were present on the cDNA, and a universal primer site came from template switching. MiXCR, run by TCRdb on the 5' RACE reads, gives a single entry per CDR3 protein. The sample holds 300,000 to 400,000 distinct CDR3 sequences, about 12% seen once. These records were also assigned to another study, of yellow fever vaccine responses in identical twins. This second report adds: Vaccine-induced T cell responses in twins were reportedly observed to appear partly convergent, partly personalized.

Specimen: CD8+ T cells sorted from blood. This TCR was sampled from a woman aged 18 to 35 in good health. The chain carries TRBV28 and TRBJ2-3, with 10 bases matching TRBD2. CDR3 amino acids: CASQFKLAGSDTQYF. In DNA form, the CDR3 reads TGTGCCAGCCAATTTAAACTAGCGGGATCAGATACGCAGTATTTT.